The 30 T cell receptor beta chains below all came from one sample that was sequenced in a study of identical twins (dated by TCRdb to 2015 to 2016). To prepare the library, 5' RACE was applied. The reads were generated on an Illumina HiSeq 2000. TCRdb applied fastp at Q25 and MiXCR to the public reads, then kept only in-frame beta chains. Entries that share a CDR3 protein sequence are merged under the most common genes and DNA. This sample lists around 650,000 distinct CDR3 sequences; about 7% were detected once. 1.5% to 2% of the sample lies in the top ten. This same sample was also part of a study on yellow fever vaccine responses in identical twins.

The sequenced sample was PBMCs. The receptors here all came from a woman in her late teens or twenties in good health.

The chain couples TRBV6-2 or TRBV6-3 to TRBJ2-5; 7 bases agree with TRBD2. V dropped 7 bases and J dropped 4; count of bases not matched to a gene: 9. The CDR3 spans 14 residues. CDR1 and CDR2 (germline): MNHEY, SVGEGT. CDR3 DNA sequence: TGTGCCAGCAATCCGAATGGGAGGGGAGAGACCCAGTACTTC. This encodes CASNPNGRGETQYF.

The genes are TRBV5-1 and TRBJ2-2; D is perhaps TRBD1 or TRBD2 (5 bases each). Germline CDR1 is SGHRS and CDR2 is YFSETQ. This CDR3 is 15 amino acids long. V shed 3 bases and J shed 5 bases, with 14 bases lying between them. CDR3 coding DNA: TGCGCCAGCAGCTCCCGGGACGCGTATACCGGGGAGCTGTTTTTT. Amino acid sequence: CASSSRDAYTGELFF. Full variable domain (outside the CDR3, taken from reference TRBV5-1 and TRBJ2-2): KAGVTQTPRYLIKTRGQQVTLSCSPISGHRSVSWYQQTPGQGLQFLFEYFSETQRNKGNFPGRFSGRQFSNSRSEMNVSTLELGDSALYLCASSSRDAYTGELFFGEGSRLTVL.

This clonotype has more than one count but fewer than ten. The chain is built from TRBV20-1 and TRBJ2-7; the match to TRBD1 covers 10 bases. Unmatched junction bases numbered 15, after V lost 0 bases and J lost 7 bases. The CDR3 is 17 residues long. Germline loops: CDR1 DFQATT, CDR2 SNEGSKA (reference sequence). The CDR3 protein is CSARDLSGGQGWWEQYV. The DNA for the CDR3 is TGCAGTGCTAGAGATTTGTCAGGGGGACAGGGGTGGTGGGAGCAGTACGTC.

The chain uses TRBV20-1 and TRBJ2-1; D gene unclear. The germline V gene has CDR1 DFQATT and CDR2 SNEGSKA (reference sequence). CDR3 length equals 14 residues. V lost 6 bases, J lost 9 bases, and 21 bases lay in between. As DNA, the CDR3 is TGCAGTGCAGACGACCGAATGGAGTGGGGTGAGCAGTTCTTC. It specifies CSADDRMEWGEQFF.

The chain joins TRBV3-1 to TRBJ2-2; possible D gene TRBD2, 6 bases. The length of the CDR3 is 15 residues. CDR1 and CDR2 from the germline V gene are LGHDT and YNNKEL (reference sequence). V lost 3 bases to trimming and J lost 0 bases, with 8 bases between them. As DNA, the CDR3 is TGTGCCAGCAGCCACGGGACTCCGAACACCGGGGAGCTGTTTTTT. Translated, it gives CASSHGTPNTGELFF. Drawing the rest from reference TRBV3-1 and TRBJ2-2, the complete variable domain is DTAVSQTPKYLVTQMGNDKSIKCEQNLGHDTMYWYKQDSKKFLKIMFSYNNKELIINETVPNRFSPKSPDKAHLNLHINSLELGDSAVYFCASSHGTPNTGELFFGEGSRLTVL.

This clonotype was detected only a few times. The chain combines TRBV29-1 with TRBJ2-6; D gene uncertain. Trimming took off 2 bases at V and 0 bases at J, with 8 bases between the two ends. Germline loops: CDR1 SQVTM, CDR2 ANQGSEA. The CDR3 has 15 amino acids. For the CDR3, the DNA is TGCAGCGTTGAATTCGCCGCCTCTGGGGCCAACGTCCTGACTTTC. Amino acids: CSVEFAASGANVLTF.

CDR3 loop: CASSLSVDQPQHF. The CDR3 region has the DNA TGTGCCAGCAGTTTATCAGTCGATCAGCCCCAGCATTTT. The chain links TRBV12-3 or TRBV12-4 to TRBJ1-5; D is uncertain. The V end lost 2 bases, the J end lost 5 bases, and 7 bases lay between the germline ends. The CDR3 extends over 13 amino acids.

The rearrangement joins TRBV7-2 to TRBJ2-7; TRBD2 matches at 13 bases. Germline loops: CDR1 SGHTA, CDR2 FQGNSA. V was clipped by 8 bases and J by 6 bases; unmatched bases: 7. This CDR3 spans 14 amino acids. The DNA of the CDR3 is TGTGCCAGCCTTGGACTAGCGGGAGTCGGCGAGCAGTACTTC. The encoded protein is CASLGLAGVGEQYF.

This clonotype was seen a few times. The V and J genes are TRBV11-1 and TRBJ2-7; D perhaps matches TRBD1 (9 bases). Per the germline V gene, CDR1 is SGHAT and CDR2 is FQDESV (reference sequence). The V end lost 5 bases, the J end lost 0 bases, and 26 bases lay between the germline ends. The CDR3 is 19 residues long. The CDR3 protein is CASSRGGQGNQRSSYEQYF. Written as DNA, the CDR3 is TGTGCCAGCAGCCGGGGGGGACAGGGTAACCAGAGGAGCTCCTACGAGCAGTACTTC.

Ten or more counts support this clonotype. The V call is TRBV10-3, the J call TRBJ1-2; 9 bases line up with TRBD1. Trimming removed 4 bases from V and 2 bases from J; junction bases left unmatched: 5. CDR3 size: 15 residues. Germline values: CDR1 ENHRY, CDR2 SYGVKD. Here the CDR3 reads CAISGEGTGNYGYTF. As DNA, the CDR3 is TGTGCCATCAGTGGAGAGGGGACAGGGAACTATGGCTACACCTTC.

The chain joins TRBV29-1 to TRBJ2-5; 11 positions agree with TRBD1. This CDR3 has 15 amino acids. V was clipped by 6 bases and J by 1 base; unmatched bases: 7. The V gene's germline CDR1 is SQVTM and CDR2 ANQGSEA. The CDR3 region has the DNA TGCAGCGTGGGGGGACAGGGGGAGATCCAAGAGACCCAGTACTTC. Translated, it gives CSVGGQGEIQETQYF.

This clonotype was counted ten times or more. The chain joins TRBV20-1 to TRBJ2-1; D may be TRBD2 (6 bases). Germline V gene sequence: CDR1 DFQATT, CDR2 SNEGSKA (reference sequence). The CDR3 runs to 13 residues. Trimming removed 1 base at V and 6 bases at J, with 10 bases between. The CDR3 DNA reads as TGCAGTGCTAGAGGGGCCGGGGGCAATGAGCAGTTCTTC. It codes for CSARGAGGNEQFF.

There are many counts of this clonotype. The J gene is TRBJ1-2, the V gene TRBV29-1; 7 nucleotides agree with TRBD1. J was trimmed by 4 bases and V by 1 base; bases with no gene match: 6. Germline V gene lookup returns CDR1 SQVTM and CDR2 ANQGSEA. This CDR3 region has 14 residues. The CDR3 protein is CSVEARGGGYGYTF. CDR3 in DNA: TGCAGCGTTGAAGCACGAGGGGGCGGCTATGGCTACACCTTC.

This clonotype came up a few times. The rearrangement uses TRBV4-1 and TRBJ2-3; TRBD2 aligns across 15 bases. V was clipped by 4 bases and J by 4 bases; unmatched bases: 6. CDR1 and CDR2 (germline): MGHRA, YSYEKL. CDR3 length: 17 residues. CDR3 nucleotides: TGCGCCAGCAGCCCCCCGGGACTAGCGGGAGGTTCAGATACGCAGTATTTT. It is translated as CASSPPGLAGGSDTQYF.

The chain recombines TRBV21-1 with TRBJ2-5; TRBD2, the table's D call, lacks a check against the DNA. TRBV21-1 is a documented pseudogene. CDR3 length equals 17 residues. The CDR3 reads CASSRGGGALVGETQYF. The CDR3 bases are TGTGCCAGCAGCAGAGGCGGGGGGGCGTTGGTAGGAGAGACCCAGTACTTC.

This clonotype has a count of ten or more. Its ends do not fully match the called genes, so a read error is possible. The V and J genes are TRBV14 and TRBJ2-7; 12 bases fit TRBD2. CDR3 length: 13 amino acids. Germline V gene lookup returns CDR1 SGHDN and CDR2 FVKESK. CDR3 residues: CASSRTSGNLASF. The DNA for the CDR3 is TGTGCCAGCAGCCGGACTAGCGGGAACCTCGCATCCTTC.

This clonotype was counted only a few times. This rearrangement joins TRBV24-1 to TRBJ2-1; the D is unclear. The CDR3 sequence is 14 residues long. With 1 base removed from V and 7 bases from J, the gap between germline ends came to 10 bases. Germline CDR1 and CDR2: KGHDR and SFDVKD. CDR3 sequence reads: CATSDLRVRNEQFF. The CDR3 DNA reads TGTGCCACCAGTGATTTAAGAGTTCGGAATGAGCAGTTCTTC.

This clonotype was observed a handful of times. The gene calls are TRBV10-3 and TRBJ2-1; D is tentatively TRBD1 or TRBD2 (5 bases each). The germline CDR1 and CDR2 sequences are ENHRY and SYGVKD. The V gene lost 9 bases and the J gene lost 5 bases, with 14 bases spanning the gap. The CDR3 has 13 amino acids. This chain's CDR3 is CAMGERSNNEQFF. CDR3 nucleotides: TGTGCCATGGGGGAGCGGTCCAACAATGAGCAGTTCTTC.

This clonotype has more than one count but fewer than ten. The chain recombines TRBV15 with TRBJ2-1; 15 nucleotides agree with TRBD2. Germline V gene sequence: CDR1 LNHNV, CDR2 YYDKDF (reference sequence). With V trimmed by 3 bases and J by 0 bases, 12 bases remained unmatched. The CDR3 totals 21 residues. The CDR3, as DNA: TGTGCCACCAGCAGCCCCAGTTGGACTAGCGGGGGGGGGGCCTCCTACAATGAGCAGTTCTTC. Residues: CATSSPSWTSGGGASYNEQFF.

Here the CDR3 DNA reads TGTGCCAGCAGCTCCCGGGACTCCGGGGGGAATCCTGAGCAGTTCTTC. It codes for CASSSRDSGGNPEQFF. The chain uses TRBV7-8 and TRBJ2-1; 7 bases match TRBD2. The trim removed 4 bases at V and 9 bases at J, leaving 15 bases unmatched. The germline V gene encodes CDR1 SGHVS and CDR2 FQNEAQ. This CDR3 has 16 amino acids.

This clonotype has more than one count but fewer than ten. The genes are TRBV29-1 and TRBJ2-5, with 7 bases that match TRBD2. Germline V gives CDR1 SQVTM, CDR2 ANQGSEA. CDR3 size: 13 residues. Losses at the gene ends were 1 base for V and 5 bases for J; bases not matched to a gene: 4. The CDR3 nucleotides are TGCAGCGTTGAAGTTATTAGCGGGGAGACCCAGTACTTC. This encodes CSVEVISGETQYF.

This clonotype was detected a few times. This sequence joins TRBV9 and TRBJ1-4; 11 bases map to TRBD1. There are 15 residues in the CDR3. Trimming took 4 bases from V and 7 from J; bases not matched to a gene: 6. Looked up from germline, CDR1 is SGDLS and CDR2 is YYNGEE. In DNA, the CDR3 is TGTGCCAGCAGCAACCGGGACAGGGGGGGTGAAAAACTGTTTTTT. This codes for CASSNRDRGGEKLFF.

This clonotype was detected only a few times. This chain links TRBV7-9 with TRBJ2-7, with 7 bases matching TRBD1. Germline V gene lookup returns CDR1 SEHNR and CDR2 FQNEAQ (reference sequence). CDR3 length equals 14 residues. Unmatched junction bases numbered 5, after V lost 1 base and J lost 5 bases. The CDR3 sequence: CASSLGADRDEQYV. CDR3 nucleotides: TGTGCCAGCAGCTTAGGGGCCGACAGGGACGAGCAGTACGTC.

This clonotype was counted ten times or more. The chain combines TRBV25-1 with TRBJ1-4; 8 bases map to TRBD1. The V gene end was trimmed by 1 base and the J gene end by 8 bases; junction bases not matched to a gene: 3. From germline, CDR1 is MGHDK and CDR2 SYGVNS. CDR3 length: 14 residues. CDR3 region: CASSESTGGEKLFF. The CDR3 DNA reads TGTGCCAGCAGTGAATCAACAGGGGGAGAAAAACTGTTTTTT.

This clonotype was found a few times. V is TRBV6-5 and J is TRBJ2-2; no reliable D call. Germline CDR1 MNHEY, CDR2 SVGAGI. The V and J ends lost 2 bases and 1 base respectively, with 14 bases between them. This CDR3 has 17 residues. Here the CDR3 reads CASSYPVGYLNTGELFF. As DNA, the CDR3 is TGTGCCAGCAGTTACCCTGTCGGCTATTTGAACACCGGGGAGCTGTTTTTT.

CDR3 sequence reads: CASRDGGGINIQYF. The CDR3 bases are TGTGCCAGCAGGGACGGAGGTGGTATAAACATTCAGTACTTC. The chain combines TRBV6-1 with TRBJ2-4; a possible D gene is TRBD2 (5 bases). In germline, CDR1 is MNHNS, CDR2 SASEGT. V lost 6 bases, J lost 6 bases, and 15 bases lay in between. The CDR3 covers 14 residues.

This clonotype came up a few times. V and J are TRBV5-1 and TRBJ2-1; 10 bases match TRBD1. The CDR3 spans 16 residues. The V gene's germline CDR1 is SGHRS and CDR2 YFSETQ. Losses at the gene ends were 3 bases for V and 7 bases for J; bases not matched to a gene: 10. The chain's CDR3 is CASSSNRQGATNEQFF. The DNA for the CDR3 is TGCGCCAGCAGCTCCAACAGACAGGGGGCAACGAATGAGCAGTTCTTC.

This clonotype was seen a few times. This chain joins TRBV7-2 and TRBJ2-1, with 7 bases lining up with TRBD2. The J segment lost 2 bases and the V segment lost 5 bases, leaving 9 bases of the junction unmatched. CDR1 is SGHTA, CDR2 FQGNSA, per germline. The CDR3 spans 16 residues. The DNA of the CDR3 is TGTGCCAGCAGCCCTGGCGCTAGCGGTACCTACAATGAGCAGTTCTTC. The encoded protein is CASSPGASGTYNEQFF.

J is TRBJ1-1 and V is TRBV20-1; D unclear. Germline V gene lookup returns CDR1 DFQATT and CDR2 SNEGSKA (reference sequence). The CDR3 is made up of 13 amino acids. The V gene lost 4 bases and the J gene lost 2 bases, with 11 bases spanning the gap. CDR3 bases: TGCAGTGCTAAATCCGGAGCCAACACTGAAGCTTTCTTT. Its translation is CSAKSGANTEAFF.

This clonotype was observed at least ten times. J is TRBJ1-5 and V is TRBV7-9, with a weak D call TRBD1 (5 bases). Trimming took off 4 bases at V and 5 bases at J, with 15 bases between the two ends. The CDR3 totals 15 residues. Germline-derived CDR1 and CDR2 are SEHNR and FQNEAQ (reference sequence). The CDR3 DNA reads TGTGCCAGCAGCTCTGGGACGGGTTTTTATCAGCCCCAGCATTTT. It yields the protein CASSSGTGFYQPQHF.